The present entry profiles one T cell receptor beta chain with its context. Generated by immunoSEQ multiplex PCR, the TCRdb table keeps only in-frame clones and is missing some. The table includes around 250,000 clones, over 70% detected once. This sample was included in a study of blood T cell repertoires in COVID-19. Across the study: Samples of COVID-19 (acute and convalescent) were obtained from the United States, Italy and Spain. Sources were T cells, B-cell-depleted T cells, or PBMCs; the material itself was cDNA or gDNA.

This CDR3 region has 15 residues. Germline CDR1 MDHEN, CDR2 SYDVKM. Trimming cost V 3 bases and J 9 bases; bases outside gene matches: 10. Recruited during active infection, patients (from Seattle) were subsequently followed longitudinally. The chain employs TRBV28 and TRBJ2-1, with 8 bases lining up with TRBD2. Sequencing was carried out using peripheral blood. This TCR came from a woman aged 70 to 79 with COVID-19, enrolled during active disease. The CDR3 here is CASSFLGTSGGEQFF. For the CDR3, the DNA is TGTGCCAGCAGTTTCTTAGGGACTAGTGGGGGTGAGCAGTTCTTC.